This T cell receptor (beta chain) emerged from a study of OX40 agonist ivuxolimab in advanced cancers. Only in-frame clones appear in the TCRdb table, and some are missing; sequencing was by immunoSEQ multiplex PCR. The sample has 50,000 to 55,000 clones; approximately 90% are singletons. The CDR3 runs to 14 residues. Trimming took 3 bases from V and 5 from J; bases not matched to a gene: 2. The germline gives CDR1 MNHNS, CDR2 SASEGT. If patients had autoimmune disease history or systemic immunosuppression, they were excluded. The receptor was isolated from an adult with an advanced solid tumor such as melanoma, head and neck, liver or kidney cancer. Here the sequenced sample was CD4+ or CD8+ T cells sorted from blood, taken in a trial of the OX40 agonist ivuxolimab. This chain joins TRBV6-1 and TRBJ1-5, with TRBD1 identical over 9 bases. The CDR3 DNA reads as TGTGCCAGCAGTGAGACAGGGGGGTATCAGCCCCAGCATTTT. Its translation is CASSETGGYQPQHF.